This is a list of T cell receptor beta chains from one sample in a study of T and B cells in COVID-19 patients. TCRdb processed the multiplex PCR reads anew with MiXCR; each CDR3 protein has one entry. This sample has approximately 8,100 distinct CDR3 sequences, with less than 35% found just once. Sequenced input: blood. All receptors derive from a human donor with active COVID-19. CDR3s include the opening cysteine and the closing phenylalanine or tryptophan. The order of the fields is D gene, V gene, J gene, clone size, CDR3 DNA, CDR3 protein. A D gene is named only where the DNA matches it firmly. Expanded clones are given a class, and other clones once, few, many or no size at all.

NA	TRBV5-6	TRBJ1-2	few	TGTGCCAGCAGCCTAATAGGTGGCTACACCTTC	CASSLIGGYTF
NA	TRBV5-5	TRBJ2-3	NA	TGTGCCAGCAGCTTGTGGGGTGGCACAGATACGCAGTATTTT	CASSLWGGTDTQYF
NA	TRBV6-5	TRBJ2-3	NA	TGTGCCAGCAGGAGGGACTCGGGCACAGATACGCAGTATTTT	CASRRDSGTDTQYF
NA	TRBV5-1	TRBJ1-1	NA	TGCGCCAGCAGCTTGGCAGGGGACACTGAAGCTTTCTTT	CASSLAGDTEAFF
NA	TRBV6-2/TRBV6-3	TRBJ1-3	few	TGTGCCAGCAGGCCCTCCGACGGGCCTGGAAACACCATATATTTT	CASRPSDGPGNTIYF
TRBD1	TRBV5-4	TRBJ1-3	NA	TGTGCCAGCACTCAAGGGACAGGGGACGGAAACACCATATATTTT	CASTQGTGDGNTIYF
NA	TRBV6-5	TRBJ2-3	medium-sized	TGTGCCAGCAGGGGGGGTCTGAGCACAGATACGCAGTATTTT	CASRGGLSTDTQYF
NA	TRBV5-6	TRBJ2-7	NA	TGTGCCAGCAGCCAAGATTCGCAAAAGGGAGCCTACGAGCAGTACTTC	CASSQDSQKGAYEQYF
TRBD2	TRBV19	TRBJ2-3	NA	TGTGCCAGTAGTCGGACTAGCGGGGGACTTAGCACAGATACGCAGTATTTT	CASSRTSGGLSTDTQYF
TRBD1	TRBV6-1	TRBJ1-1	NA	TGTGCCATAGGACAGGGGGATGACACTGAAGCTTTCTTT	CAIGQGDDTEAFF
TRBD1	TRBV5-1	TRBJ2-1	NA	TGCGCCAGCTCAATCTCAGGGACAGGATTGAATGAGCAGTTCTTC	CASSISGTGLNEQFF
TRBD2	TRBV7-9	TRBJ2-1	medium-sized	TGTGCCAGCAGCCCTAAAGCGGGAAAACGGCACAATGAGCAGTTCTTC	CASSPKAGKRHNEQFF
NA	TRBV6-5	TRBJ1-2	few	TGTGCCAGCAGTTACGTCTCTCGTACTAACTATGGCTACACCTTC	CASSYVSRTNYGYTF
NA	TRBV29-1	TRBJ2-1	large	TGCAGCACACCGAGGGAAGGGGACAATGAGCAGTTCTTC	CSTPREGDNEQFF
NA	TRBV18	TRBJ2-1	NA	TGTGCCAGCTCACCAAAAGACAGCTTGTACAATGAGCAGTTCTTC	CASSPKDSLYNEQFF
TRBD1	TRBV5-4	TRBJ2-2	medium-sized	TGTGCCAGCAGCTGGGGACAGGGGAACACCGGGGAGCTGTTTTTT	CASSWGQGNTGELFF
NA	TRBV12-3/TRBV12-4	TRBJ2-6	few	TGTGCCAGCAGTTTAGAGTGGGATTTCTCTGGGGCCAACGTCCTGACTTTC	CASSLEWDFSGANVLTF
TRBD2	TRBV6-1	TRBJ2-3	NA	TGTGCCCACGGACTAGCGGGGACAGATACGCAGTATTTT	CAHGLAGTDTQYF
TRBD1	TRBV20-1	TRBJ1-4	few	TGCAGTGCAATACAGGGGGTAGACGGAAAACTGTTTTTT	CSAIQGVDGKLFF
TRBD2	TRBV5-4	TRBJ2-3	NA	TGTGCCAGCAGCTTGGACCCCAGCGGGGGGGCAACAGATACGCAGTATTTT	CASSLDPSGGATDTQYF
NA	TRBV29-1	TRBJ2-5	medium-sized	TGCAGCGTTGAAGATGCCACGGGTTGGGAGACCCAGTACTTC	CSVEDATGWETQYF
NA	TRBV12-3/TRBV12-4	TRBJ1-1	few	TGTGCCAGCAGTTTTGGATTGAACACTGAAGCTTTCTTT	CASSFGLNTEAFF
NA	TRBV10-3	TRBJ2-2	NA	TGTGCCATCAGCTTCCAGGGGGAGCTGTTTTTT	CAISFQGELFF
NA	TRBV5-5	TRBJ1-1	few	TGTGCCAGCAGCTTGGTTGGTGTCACTGAAGCTTTCTTT	CASSLVGVTEAFF
NA	TRBV20-1	TRBJ2-3	NA	TGCAGTGCCGGTCCCTCACGGGGGCCTTACGATACGCAGTATTTT	CSAGPSRGPYDTQYF
NA	TRBV5-6	TRBJ1-4	NA	TGTGCCAGCAGCTTAGGTCATGGTGGTGAAAAACTGTTTTTT	CASSLGHGGEKLFF
NA	TRBV7-6	TRBJ2-3	NA	TGTGCCAGCAGCTTAGCTCTTGGGGATACGCAGTATTTT	CASSLALGDTQYF
TRBD2	TRBV6-5	TRBJ2-7	NA	TGTGCCAGCAGTGAATCCCGGGGGGGGATAAACGAGCAGTACTTC	CASSESRGGINEQYF
NA	TRBV13	TRBJ2-3	NA	TGTGCCAGCAAGGGTCCCGGGGGTAGCACAGATACGCAGTATTTT	CASKGPGGSTDTQYF
TRBD1	TRBV5-4	TRBJ1-3	NA	TGTGCCAGCAGCCTAGACAGGGCAGACTCTGGAAACACCATATATTTT	CASSLDRADSGNTIYF
TRBD2	TRBV19	TRBJ2-1	medium-sized	TGTGCCAGTACCCCCCCCGGGAAAGCGGGGTACAATGAGCAGTTCTTC	CASTPPGKAGYNEQFF
NA	TRBV19	TRBJ1-1	few	TGTGCCAGTAGTATCCGAGGGGGGGGGCCGGTGAACACTGAAGCTTTCTTT	CASSIRGGGPVNTEAFF
TRBD1	TRBV27	TRBJ1-1	NA	TGTGCCAGCAGTTTATTTCAGGGGGCGAACACTGAAGCTTTCTTT	CASSLFQGANTEAFF
NA	TRBV6-1	TRBJ1-4	medium-sized	TGTGCCAGCAGTGCCAGGGAGGATGAAAAACTGTTTTTT	CASSAREDEKLFF
NA	TRBV20-1	TRBJ2-5	NA	TGCAGTGCTAGAGTTTGGGACACCCCAAGGGGAGAGACCCAGTACTTC	CSARVWDTPRGETQYF
NA	TRBV18	TRBJ2-2	large	TGTGCCAGCTCACCGGGAGACGGGGAGCTGTTTTTT	CASSPGDGELFF
TRBD1	TRBV5-1	TRBJ2-1	NA	TGCGCCAGCAGCTACGGGACAGGGGGAAATGAGCAGTTCTTC	CASSYGTGGNEQFF
TRBD1	TRBV6-2/TRBV6-3	TRBJ1-1	few	TGTGCCAGCAGTTCACGACAGGGAAGGACTGGGAACACTGAAGCTTTCTTT	CASSSRQGRTGNTEAFF
NA	TRBV19	TRBJ2-1	medium-sized	TGTGCCAGTAGTACTGGCCCCCTTAGTAATGAGCAGTTCTTC	CASSTGPLSNEQFF
TRBD2	TRBV7-6	TRBJ2-1	NA	TGTGCCAGCAGCTTAAAGCGGGGGGCGGTTGCGAATGAGCAGTTCTTC	CASSLKRGAVANEQFF
NA	TRBV18	TRBJ1-2	few	TGTGCCAGCTCAAAGGACAGCACATATGGCTACACCTTC	CASSKDSTYGYTF
NA	TRBV13	TRBJ2-5	few	TGTGCCAGCAGCTTAGGAGAGGACCACACCCAGTACTTC	CASSLGEDHTQYF
TRBD1	TRBV5-4	TRBJ2-1	NA	TGCGCCAGCAGCTTGGGGGTGGGTAATATTCGGGACAGGTCCTACAATGAGCAGTTCTTC	CASSLGVGNIRDRSYNEQFF
NA	TRBV5-6	TRBJ1-2	NA	TGTGCCAGCAGCTTGGTATGTGACAGCGGTGGCTACACCTTC	CASSLVCDSGGYTF
NA	TRBV10-3	TRBJ1-1	few	TGTGCCATTAGGAGGACTCTCCTGAGGGACACTGAAGCTTTCTTT	CAIRRTLLRDTEAFF
NA	TRBV5-6	TRBJ2-3	few	TGTGCCAGCAGCTCAGGGTTTAGCACAGATACGCAGTATTTT	CASSSGFSTDTQYF
TRBD2	TRBV7-6	TRBJ2-2	NA	TGTGCCAGCAGCTTAGCGGCTTCTAGCGGGGGGGCTGGGGAGCTGTTTTTT	CASSLAASSGGAGELFF
NA	TRBV6-2/TRBV6-3	TRBJ1-5	NA	TGTGCCAGCAGTTACATGGAGGGGAGACAGCCCCAGCATTTT	CASSYMEGRQPQHF
NA	TRBV6-5	TRBJ1-2	NA	TGTGCCATCAGTGAGTTCTCCTATGGCTACACCTTC	CAISEFSYGYTF
TRBD1	TRBV18	TRBJ2-3	few	TGTGCCAGCTCATCATACCGGGACAGAAGCACAGATACGCAGTATTTT	CASSSYRDRSTDTQYF